Presented here are 21 T cell receptor beta chains from one specimen sequenced in a study of shared clonotypes between healthy human individuals. This table comes from immunoSEQ multiplex PCR, and its TCRdb copy is limited to in-frame clones, with some not included. The sample carries about 1 million clones, approximately 78% recorded once. Material: memory CD4+ T cells from PBMCs. This sample's subset: CD45RA-negative fraction. The receptor set was obtained from a man between 18 and 29 years old in good health. Some clones in this sample may be carry-over from other donors' samples.

The rearrangement uses TRBV2 and TRBJ2-6; D unresolved. There are 14 residues in the CDR3. V lost 2 bases and J 0 bases, leaving 2 bases between the germline ends. Per germline, CDR1 SNHLY and CDR2 FYNNEI. CDR3 DNA: TGTGCCAGCAGTGAACTCTCTGGGGCCAACGTCCTGACTTTC. This sequence encodes CASSELSGANVLTF.

In this sample, this clone turned up a few times. This chain links TRBV7-2 with TRBJ2-1; D might be TRBD1 or TRBD2, each matching 6 bases. The CDR3 consists of 16 residues. The germline gives CDR1 SGHTA, CDR2 FQGNSA. Trimming shortened V by 4 bases and J by 3 bases, and 16 bases separated the two germline ends. CDR3 amino acids: CASSYRGPSHYNEQFF. CDR3 coding DNA: TGTGCCAGCAGCTACCGGGGGCCCTCGCACTACAATGAGCAGTTCTTC.

A word on this clone: A single base separates this from a much larger clone, so it may be a read error. This specimen includes other DNA sequences encoding the same CDR3. The chain carries TRBV6-5 and TRBJ1-5; 9 bases map to TRBD1. Germline CDR1 is MNHEY and CDR2 is SVGAGI. The CDR3 runs 15 residues. The trim removed 6 bases at V and 2 bases at J, leaving 5 bases unmatched. The CDR3 here is CASSRQGGGNQPQHF. DNA of the CDR3: TGTGCCAGCAGCAGACAGGGGGGGGGCAATCAGCCCCAGCATTTT.

This chain connects TRBV2 to TRBJ1-2, with D possibly TRBD1 on 6 matching bases. Germline loops: CDR1 SNHLY, CDR2 FYNNEI. The CDR3 length is 13 residues. Trimming removed 7 bases at V and 4 bases at J, with 13 bases between. This CDR3 reads CASTPDSSYGYTF. DNA for the CDR3: TGTGCCAGCACCCCGGACAGCAGCTATGGCTACACCTTC.

The chain combines TRBV5-1 with TRBJ2-4; 9 bases match TRBD1. V lost 3 bases and J lost 6; bases outside the gene matches: 4. Per the germline V gene, CDR1 is SGHRS and CDR2 is YFSETQ. The CDR3 is made up of 14 amino acids. The CDR3 bases are TGCGCCAGCAGCTCCTGGGGACAGGGAAACATTCAGTACTTC. Translating it yields CASSSWGQGNIQYF.

V and J are TRBV28 and TRBJ1-1; 7 bases line up with TRBD1. Germline loops: CDR1 MDHEN, CDR2 SYDVKM. V was clipped by 3 bases and J by 2 bases; unmatched bases: 9. CDR3 size: 16 residues. The CDR3 region has the DNA TGTGCCAGCAGTTTGCCGACGGGACAGAGTAACACTGAAGCTTTCTTT. Its protein is CASSLPTGQSNTEAFF.

This clone has more than one count but fewer than ten. The J gene is TRBJ2-7, the V gene TRBV19, with TRBD2 matching 8 bases. CDR1 is LNHDA, CDR2 SQIVND, per germline (reference sequence). CDR3 length equals 15 residues. J gave up 5 bases and V 5 bases, and 11 bases lay outside the gene matches. CDR3 in amino acids: CASSPQRESVHEQYF. The CDR3 coding sequence is TGTGCCAGTAGTCCCCAGCGGGAGAGTGTCCACGAGCAGTACTTC.

The chain carries TRBV19 and TRBJ2-3; D might be TRBD1 or TRBD2, each matching 5 bases. This CDR3 contains 13 residues. CDR1 is LNHDA and CDR2 is SQIVND in the germline V gene (reference sequence). With 3 bases removed from V and 5 bases from J, the gap between germline ends came to 9 bases. The CDR3 spells CASSMGVKDTQYF. CDR3 in DNA: TGTGCCAGTAGTATGGGGGTCAAAGATACGCAGTATTTT.

V usage is TRBV5-1 and J usage is TRBJ2-1, with 10 bases lining up with TRBD2. The V gene end was trimmed by 4 bases and the J gene end by 4 bases; junction bases not matched to a gene: 8. The CDR3 is 16 residues long. Germline CDR1 reads SGHRS; CDR2 reads YFSETQ. For the CDR3, the DNA is TGCGCCAGCAGCCCCCCCCTAGCGGGGGAGTACAATGAGCAGTTCTTC. This encodes CASSPPLAGEYNEQFF.

V and J are TRBV7-6 and TRBJ1-3; no definite D call. CDR3 length equals 16 residues. CDR1 and CDR2 (germline): SGHVS, FNYEAQ. Deletions cut 1 base from V and 0 bases from J, with 10 bases between. This CDR3 reads CASSLGTVISGNTIYF. DNA for the CDR3: TGTGCCAGCAGCTTAGGTACTGTCATCTCTGGAAACACCATATATTTT.

This chain links TRBV30 with TRBJ1-1, with a tentative D call TRBD1 (6 bases). This CDR3 has 12 residues. The V end lost 8 bases, the J end lost 5 bases, and 15 bases lay between the germline ends. CDR1 and CDR2 from the germline V gene are GTSNPN and SVGIG (reference sequence). The CDR3 spells CAAGGGGTEAFF. The CDR3 nucleotides read TGTGCCGCTGGAGGGGGGGGAACTGAAGCTTTCTTT.

J is TRBJ2-1 and V is TRBV6-4, with 12 bases that match TRBD2. Germline V gives CDR1 MRHNA, CDR2 SNTAGT. The CDR3 consists of 16 residues. Trimming removed 4 bases from V and 6 bases from J; junction bases left unmatched: 7. The CDR3 nucleotides are TGTGCCAGCAGTGCTAGCGGGAGGGCCCTCGGCAATGAGCAGTTCTTC. Its translation: CASSASGRALGNEQFF.

The chain has TRBV28 and TRBJ2-6; 12 bases align to TRBD2. The J segment lost 1 base and the V segment lost 6 bases, leaving 4 bases of the junction unmatched. This CDR3 has 17 amino acids. Germline-derived CDR1 and CDR2 are MDHEN and SYDVKM. The CDR3 region is CASSPTSGRSGANVLTF. The CDR3 coding sequence is TGTGCCAGCAGCCCAACTAGCGGGAGGTCTGGGGCCAACGTCCTGACTTTC.

This rearrangement joins TRBV28 to TRBJ1-1; D gene unclear. The CDR3 extends over 13 amino acids. Between the trimmed V and J ends, which lost 3 bases and 3 bases, there was a span of 8 bases. CDR1 is MDHEN and CDR2 is SYDVKM in the germline V gene. The CDR3 sequence is CASSFRQHTEAFF. The CDR3 DNA reads TGTGCCAGCAGTTTCCGGCAGCACACTGAAGCTTTCTTT. Full variable domain (rest looked up from reference TRBV28 and TRBJ1-1): DVKVTQSSRYLVKRTGEKVFLECVQDMDHENMFWYRQDPGLGLRLIYFSYDVKMKEKGDIPEGYSVSREKKERFSLILESASTNQTSMYLCASSFRQHTEAFFGQGTRLTVV.

This chain uses TRBV7-9 with TRBJ2-5, with D possibly being TRBD1 (6 bases). Per germline, CDR1 SEHNR and CDR2 FQNEAQ (reference sequence). Trimming took 7 bases from V and 4 from J, leaving 19 bases between them. This CDR3 has 15 amino acids. Here the CDR3 reads CASTKDSAPRETQYF. CDR3 DNA sequence: TGTGCCAGCACCAAGGACAGTGCCCCCCGAGAGACCCAGTACTTC.

J is TRBJ2-7 and V is TRBV29-1; no clear D. The ends were cut back, 0 bases at V and 6 bases at J, with 15 bases in the middle. The germline gives CDR1 SQVTM, CDR2 ANQGSEA. The CDR3 totals 14 residues. The CDR3 spells CSVEDGKGLGEQYF. The CDR3 DNA is TGCAGCGTTGAAGACGGCAAGGGCTTAGGCGAGCAGTACTTC.

Only one count was recorded for this clone. This sequence joins TRBV30 and TRBJ1-1; D ambiguous. V shed 0 bases and J shed 8 bases, with 7 bases lying between them. There are 11 residues in the CDR3. CDR1 and CDR2 from the germline V gene are GTSNPN and SVGIG (reference sequence). CDR3 protein: CAWSVRVEAFF. The CDR3 DNA sequence: TGTGCCTGGAGTGTACGAGTAGAAGCTTTCTTT.

The V call is TRBV6-1, the J call TRBJ1-5; D may be TRBD1 (6 bases). Germline CDR1 reads MNHNS; CDR2 reads SASEGT. V lost 4 bases and J lost 4, with 8 bases in between. CDR3 length: 13 amino acids. The DNA for the CDR3 is TGTGCCAGCAGTGGAGACAGGAATCAGCCCCAGCATTTT. Amino acid sequence: CASSGDRNQPQHF.

V is TRBV25-1 and J is TRBJ1-3, with no clear D. V lost 7 bases and J 0 bases, leaving 19 bases between the germline ends. This CDR3 is 17 amino acids long. CDR1 is MGHDK, CDR2 SYGVNS, per germline. The CDR3 coding sequence is TGTGCCAGCAACCTGCATGACAAGGTAAGCTCTGGAAACACCATATATTTT. The encoded protein is CASNLHDKVSSGNTIYF.

V is TRBV9 and J is TRBJ2-1; TRBD2 might be the D (6 bases). This CDR3 is 14 amino acids long. From germline, CDR1 is SGDLS and CDR2 YYNGEE. Trimming shortened V by 0 bases and J by 7 bases, and 11 bases separated the two germline ends. The CDR3 loop reads CASSVEVGRNEQFF. CDR3 sequence (DNA): TGTGCCAGCAGCGTAGAGGTAGGGAGGAATGAGCAGTTCTTC.

With regard to this clone: This sample includes further DNA sequences coding for the same CDR3. The chain is built from TRBV2 and TRBJ2-7; D is unclear. The CDR3 totals 13 residues. Trimming took off 2 bases at V and 2 bases at J, with 7 bases between the two ends. Germline V CDR1 and CDR2: SNHLY, FYNNEI. Here the CDR3 DNA reads TGTGCCAGCAGTGAACCGGTTACCTACGAGCAGTACTTC. This sequence encodes CASSEPVTYEQYF.